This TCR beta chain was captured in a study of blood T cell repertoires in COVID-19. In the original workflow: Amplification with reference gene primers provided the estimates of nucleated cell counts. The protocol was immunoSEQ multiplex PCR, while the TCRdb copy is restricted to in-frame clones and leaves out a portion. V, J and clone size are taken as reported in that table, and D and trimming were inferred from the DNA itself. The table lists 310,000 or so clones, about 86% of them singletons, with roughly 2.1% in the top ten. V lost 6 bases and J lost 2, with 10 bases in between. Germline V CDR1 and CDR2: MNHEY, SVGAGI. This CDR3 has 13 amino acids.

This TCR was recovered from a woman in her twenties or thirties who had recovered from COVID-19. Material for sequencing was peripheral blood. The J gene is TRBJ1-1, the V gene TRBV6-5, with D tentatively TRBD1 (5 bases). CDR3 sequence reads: CASRSRVNTEAFF. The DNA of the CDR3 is TGTGCCAGCAGATCCAGGGTCAACACTGAAGCTTTCTTT.